The 10 T cell receptor beta chains listed next were all sequenced from one sample in a study of blood T cells in healthy people across ages. The use of a sample-barcoded 5' primer and a J-beta primer mix characterized a second PCR of about 7 to 12 cycles. TCRdb re-derived calls from the 5' RACE reads in MiXCR, one entry per CDR3 protein. The data contain hundreds of thousands of distinct CDR3 sequences, 49% of them singletons. The sample comprised blood. The receptors shown here come from a woman between 55 and 75 years old in good health.

The chain employs TRBV6-2 or TRBV6-3 and TRBJ2-3; TRBD2 matches at 8 bases. This CDR3 region has 15 residues. In germline, CDR1 is MNHEY, CDR2 SVGEGT. V gave up 6 bases and J gave up 1 base; unmatched junction bases: 6. The CDR3 DNA is TGTGCCAGCAGGCCAGCGGGAGTTGGCACAGATACGCAGTATTTT. Amino acids: CASRPAGVGTDTQYF.

V gene TRBV29-1 combines with J gene TRBJ2-2, with D maybe TRBD1 (5 bases). CDR1 is SQVTM, CDR2 ANQGSEA, per germline. The V and J ends lost 5 bases and 5 bases respectively, with 15 bases between them. CDR3 size: 14 residues. CDR3 sequence reads: CSVSKRGGTGELFF. DNA of the CDR3: TGCAGCGTTTCGAAAAGGGGTGGGACCGGGGAGCTGTTTTTT.

The CDR3 nucleotides read TGTGCCAGCAGCCAATCGGATGAGCAGTTCTTC. Encoded protein: CASSQSDEQFF. The chain uses TRBV3-1 and TRBJ2-1; D unclear. CDR1 is LGHDT and CDR2 is YNNKEL in the germline V gene (reference sequence). V shed 2 bases and J shed 8 bases, with 4 bases lying between them. The CDR3 sequence is 11 residues long.

The V gene is TRBV10-3, the J gene TRBJ2-7; TRBD1 matches 7 bases. Trimming took 10 bases from V and 2 from J; bases not matched to a gene: 8. The germline CDR1 and CDR2 sequences are ENHRY and SYGVKD. CDR3 length equals 13 residues. CDR3 protein: CATCPGQTYEQYF. For the CDR3, the DNA is TGTGCCACCTGTCCGGGACAGACCTACGAGCAGTACTTC.

V and J are TRBV5-1 and TRBJ1-4; D ambiguous. Germline V CDR1 and CDR2: SGHRS, YFSETQ. V lost 2 bases to trimming and J lost 7 bases, with 12 bases between them. This CDR3 contains 14 residues. DNA of the CDR3: TGCGCCAGCAGCTTTGGAGCTCCTACTGAAAAACTGTTTTTT. Amino acid sequence: CASSFGAPTEKLFF.

V usage is TRBV29-1 and J usage is TRBJ2-3; D ambiguous. Per germline, CDR1 SQVTM and CDR2 ANQGSEA. There are 14 residues in the CDR3. Trimming took off 8 bases at V and 2 bases at J, with 17 bases between the two ends. This CDR3 reads CSSRLDLNTDTQYF. The CDR3 nucleotides are TGCAGCTCCAGACTTGACTTGAACACAGATACGCAGTATTTT.

The chain recombines TRBV3-1 with TRBJ2-5; 10 nucleotides match TRBD2. Trimming cost V 6 bases and J 5 bases; bases outside gene matches: 6. Germline V CDR1 and CDR2: LGHDT, YNNKEL (reference sequence). This CDR3 has 14 amino acids. The CDR3 sequence is CASRQREGLETQYF. The CDR3 DNA sequence: TGTGCCAGCAGGCAGCGGGAGGGCCTCGAGACCCAGTACTTC.

This clonotype was seen more than once but under ten times. The chain carries TRBV15 and TRBJ2-6; D unclear. Deletions cut 6 bases from V and 4 bases from J, with 13 bases between. The CDR3 has 15 residues. Germline lookup yields CDR1 LNHNV and CDR2 YYDKDF (reference sequence). The CDR3 sequence: CATSEQFLGANVLTF. The CDR3 bases are TGTGCCACCAGTGAACAGTTCTTGGGGGCCAACGTCCTGACTTTC.

V usage is TRBV25-1 and J usage is TRBJ2-5; 10 bases are shared with TRBD2. The closer fit of TRBJ2-7 to the DNA end suggests the J call may be wrong. Germline loops: CDR1 MGHDK, CDR2 SYGVNS. The CDR3 length is 15 residues. CDR3 coding DNA: TGTGCCAGCAGCACGAGGACTAGCGGCCTATACGAGCAGTACTTC. It codes for CASSTRTSGLYEQYF.

This clonotype was picked up a small number of times. The rearrangement uses TRBV28 and TRBJ1-1; D is undetermined. Germline CDR1 and CDR2: MDHEN and SYDVKM. The CDR3 is made up of 12 amino acids. V shed 8 bases and J shed 7 bases, with 14 bases lying between them. The CDR3 nucleotides read TGTGCCAGCCTGACGCCACTCCGTGAAGCTTTCTTT. Protein: CASLTPLREAFF.